These T cell receptor beta chains were read from a single sample in a study of spatial heterogeneity in lung cancer. TCRdb used MiXCR to reprocess the 5' RACE reads, holding one entry per CDR3 protein. The sample shows tens of thousands of distinct CDR3 sequences, more than 6.5% of them seen only once. The sample consisted of PBMCs, taken at surgery. These receptors were collected from a female donor with early-stage non-small cell lung cancer. Each CDR3 is given with its conserved first and last residue. Fields, in order: CDR3 protein, CDR3 DNA, J gene, D gene, CDR3 length, V gene, clone size. The D gene is left open where the match is weak. Expanded clones get a size class; other rows say once, few or many, or leave the size out.

CDR3 protein: CSADQGTGENTEAFF
CDR3 DNA: TGCAGTGCCGACCAAGGGACAGGGGAGAACACTGAAGCTTTCTTT
J gene: TRBJ1-1
D gene: TRBD1
CDR3 length: 15
V gene: TRBV20-1
clone size: NA

CDR3 protein: CASSSGQIYGYTF
CDR3 DNA: TGTGCCAGCAGTTCAGGACAGATCTATGGCTACACCTTC
J gene: TRBJ1-2
D gene: NA
CDR3 length: 13
V gene: TRBV28
clone size: many

CDR3 protein: CASSFAEWGTEAFF
CDR3 DNA: TGTGCCAGCAGCTTCGCTGAATGGGGCACTGAAGCTTTCTTT
J gene: TRBJ1-1
D gene: NA
CDR3 length: 14
V gene: TRBV5-8
clone size: NA

CDR3 protein: CSARDFEQPYEQYF
CDR3 DNA: TGCAGTGCTAGAGATTTTGAACAGCCCTACGAGCAGTACTTC
J gene: TRBJ2-7
D gene: NA
CDR3 length: 14
V gene: TRBV20-1
clone size: many

CDR3 protein: CASSYQGSEQYF
CDR3 DNA: TGTGCCAGCAGCTATCAGGGATCCGAGCAGTACTTC
J gene: TRBJ2-7
D gene: NA
CDR3 length: 12
V gene: TRBV7-9
clone size: many

CDR3 protein: CASSIGTGQAYEQYF
CDR3 DNA: TGTGCCAGCAGCATCGGGACAGGGCAAGCCTACGAGCAGTACTTC
J gene: TRBJ2-7
D gene: TRBD1
CDR3 length: 15
V gene: TRBV13
clone size: many

CDR3 protein: CASSASIGNSPLHF
CDR3 DNA: TGTGCCAGCAGTGCTAGCATCGGGAATTCACCCCTCCACTTT
J gene: TRBJ1-6
D gene: NA
CDR3 length: 14
V gene: TRBV2
clone size: few

CDR3 protein: CASRNPGQGNTGELFF
CDR3 DNA: TGTGCCAGTAGGAATCCGGGACAGGGGAACACCGGGGAGCTGTTTTTT
J gene: TRBJ2-2
D gene: TRBD1
CDR3 length: 16
V gene: TRBV19
clone size: NA

CDR3 protein: CASSGYRGNTEAFF
CDR3 DNA: TGTGCCAGCAGTGGATACAGGGGGAACACTGAAGCTTTCTTT
J gene: TRBJ1-1
D gene: TRBD1
CDR3 length: 14
V gene: TRBV6-1
clone size: few

CDR3 protein: CASSSGFQDGYTF
CDR3 DNA: TGCGCCAGCAGCTCAGGGTTCCAGGATGGCTACACCTTC
J gene: TRBJ1-2
D gene: NA
CDR3 length: 13
V gene: TRBV5-1
clone size: many

CDR3 protein: CASRGTGYNSPLHF
CDR3 DNA: TGTGCCAGCAGAGGGACGGGGTATAATTCACCCCTCCACTTT
J gene: TRBJ1-6
D gene: NA
CDR3 length: 14
V gene: TRBV2
clone size: many

CDR3 protein: CASSQALSSYNSPLHF
CDR3 DNA: TGCGCCAGCAGCCAAGCCTTAAGCTCCTATAATTCACCCCTCCACTTT
J gene: TRBJ1-6
D gene: NA
CDR3 length: 16
V gene: TRBV4-1
clone size: few

CDR3 protein: CASSPGRSYEQYF
CDR3 DNA: TGTGCCAGCAGTCCGGGACGATCCTACGAGCAGTACTTC
J gene: TRBJ2-7
D gene: NA
CDR3 length: 13
V gene: TRBV7-8
clone size: NA

CDR3 protein: CASSSGTGRTTNYGYTF
CDR3 DNA: TGTGCCAGCAGCTCAGGGACAGGAAGGACTACTAACTATGGCTACACCTTC
J gene: TRBJ1-2
D gene: TRBD1
CDR3 length: 17
V gene: TRBV7-2
clone size: NA

CDR3 protein: CASSPEVGTVNTEAFF
CDR3 DNA: TGTGCCAGCAGCCCAGAGGTAGGGACGGTGAACACTGAAGCTTTCTTT
J gene: TRBJ1-1
D gene: NA
CDR3 length: 16
V gene: TRBV11-1
clone size: NA

CDR3 protein: CASSSGTASSTDTQYF
CDR3 DNA: TGTGCCAGCAGCTCTGGGACAGCGTCTAGCACAGATACGCAGTATTTT
J gene: TRBJ2-3
D gene: TRBD1
CDR3 length: 16
V gene: TRBV7-9
clone size: NA

CDR3 protein: CASSRGGAVSDTQYF
CDR3 DNA: TGTGCCAGCAGCCGCGGGGGGGCAGTCTCAGATACGCAGTATTTT
J gene: TRBJ2-3
D gene: TRBD2
CDR3 length: 15
V gene: TRBV3-1
clone size: many

CDR3 protein: CATSTMGVRGSYEQYF
CDR3 DNA: TGTGCCACCAGCACCATGGGGGTCAGGGGCTCCTACGAGCAGTACTTC
J gene: TRBJ2-7
D gene: NA
CDR3 length: 16
V gene: TRBV15
clone size: many

CDR3 protein: CASSPRLAGGTDTQYF
CDR3 DNA: TGTGCCAGCAGTCCCCGGCTAGCGGGGGGAACAGATACGCAGTATTTT
J gene: TRBJ2-3
D gene: TRBD2
CDR3 length: 16
V gene: TRBV28
clone size: many

CDR3 protein: CSAKKAHTGELFF
CDR3 DNA: TGCAGTGCCAAAAAGGCACACACCGGGGAGCTGTTTTTT
J gene: TRBJ2-2
D gene: NA
CDR3 length: 13
V gene: TRBV20-1
clone size: many

CDR3 protein: CASSPVQGSDYEQYF
CDR3 DNA: TGTGCCAGCAGCCCTGTACAGGGGTCTGACTACGAGCAGTACTTC
J gene: TRBJ2-7
D gene: TRBD1
CDR3 length: 15
V gene: TRBV4-2
clone size: many

CDR3 protein: CASSLGNPEQFF
CDR3 DNA: TGTGCCAGCAGCTTAGGGAACCCGGAGCAGTTCTTC
J gene: TRBJ2-1
D gene: NA
CDR3 length: 12
V gene: TRBV11-2
clone size: many

CDR3 protein: CASSSGHEEQFF
CDR3 DNA: TGTGCCAGCAGCTCGGGACACGAGGAGCAGTTCTTC
J gene: TRBJ2-1
D gene: NA
CDR3 length: 12
V gene: TRBV7-6
clone size: many

CDR3 protein: CASSGSGSSYNEQFF
CDR3 DNA: TGTGCCAGCAGCGGGTCAGGGAGCTCCTACAATGAGCAGTTCTTC
J gene: TRBJ2-1
D gene: NA
CDR3 length: 15
V gene: TRBV9
clone size: NA

CDR3 protein: CASSLAGQNEKLFF
CDR3 DNA: TGTGCCAGCAGCTTAGCAGGACAGAATGAAAAACTGTTTTTT
J gene: TRBJ1-4
D gene: NA
CDR3 length: 14
V gene: TRBV7-2
clone size: few

CDR3 protein: CASSFDRGAPYEQYF
CDR3 DNA: TGTGCCAGCAGCTTCGACAGGGGGGCCCCCTACGAGCAGTACTTC
J gene: TRBJ2-7
D gene: TRBD1
CDR3 length: 15
V gene: TRBV11-1
clone size: many

CDR3 protein: CASSYQTAPIEAFF
CDR3 DNA: TGCGCCAGCAGCTATCAGACAGCACCGATTGAAGCTTTCTTT
J gene: TRBJ1-1
D gene: NA
CDR3 length: 14
V gene: TRBV5-1
clone size: few

CDR3 protein: CASSLVQATGNTIYF
CDR3 DNA: TGTGCCAGCAGTTTAGTCCAGGCTACGGGAAACACCATATATTTT
J gene: TRBJ1-3
D gene: NA
CDR3 length: 15
V gene: TRBV12-3/TRBV12-4
clone size: few

CDR3 protein: CASSERQMQYF
CDR3 DNA: TGTGCCAGCAGTGAACGTCAGATGCAGTACTTC
J gene: TRBJ2-5
D gene: NA
CDR3 length: 11
V gene: TRBV6-1
clone size: many

CDR3 protein: CASSLIQGGSGYTF
CDR3 DNA: TGTGCCAGCAGCCTCATTCAGGGAGGGTCTGGCTACACCTTC
J gene: TRBJ1-2
D gene: NA
CDR3 length: 14
V gene: TRBV3-1
clone size: many

CDR3 protein: CASSYSPGPNYGYTF
CDR3 DNA: TGTGCCAGCAGCTATTCTCCGGGACCGAACTATGGCTACACCTTC
J gene: TRBJ1-2
D gene: NA
CDR3 length: 15
V gene: TRBV7-2
clone size: few

CDR3 protein: CSAGQATYEQYF
CDR3 DNA: TGCAGTGCTGGACAGGCCACCTACGAGCAGTACTTC
J gene: TRBJ2-7
D gene: TRBD1
CDR3 length: 12
V gene: TRBV20-1
clone size: NA

CDR3 protein: CASSQWRQNDAFF
CDR3 DNA: TGTGCCAGCAGTCAGTGGAGACAGAACGATGCTTTCTTT
J gene: TRBJ1-1
D gene: NA
CDR3 length: 13
V gene: TRBV6-1
clone size: many

CDR3 protein: CASSQGQPNTEAFF
CDR3 DNA: TGTGCCAGCAGCCAAGGACAGCCTAACACTGAAGCTTTCTTT
J gene: TRBJ1-1
D gene: NA
CDR3 length: 14
V gene: TRBV28
clone size: many

CDR3 protein: CSASERGLRDEQFF
CDR3 DNA: TGCAGTGCTAGCGAGCGGGGGCTAAGGGATGAGCAGTTCTTC
J gene: TRBJ2-1
D gene: TRBD2
CDR3 length: 14
V gene: TRBV20-1
clone size: once

CDR3 protein: CASSLERTVPDQPQHF
CDR3 DNA: TGTGCCAGCAGCTTAGAGCGGACAGTTCCGGACCAGCCCCAGCATTTT
J gene: TRBJ1-5
D gene: NA
CDR3 length: 16
V gene: TRBV7-2
clone size: many

CDR3 protein: CASSWAGYEQYF
CDR3 DNA: TGTGCCAGCAGCTGGGCGGGTTACGAGCAGTACTTC
J gene: TRBJ2-7
D gene: NA
CDR3 length: 12
V gene: TRBV7-9
clone size: NA

CDR3 protein: CATKGETNSNQPQHF
CDR3 DNA: TGTGCCACTAAAGGAGAGACTAATAGCAATCAGCCCCAGCATTTT
J gene: TRBJ1-5
D gene: NA
CDR3 length: 15
V gene: TRBV19
clone size: many

CDR3 protein: CASSLDVNTEAFF
CDR3 DNA: TGTGCCAGCTCTCTGGACGTGAACACTGAAGCTTTCTTT
J gene: TRBJ1-1
D gene: NA
CDR3 length: 13
V gene: TRBV18
clone size: many

CDR3 protein: CASSWDRGGDTGELFF
CDR3 DNA: TGTGCCAGCAGCTGGGACAGGGGAGGTGATACCGGGGAGCTGTTTTTT
J gene: TRBJ2-2
D gene: TRBD1
CDR3 length: 16
V gene: TRBV9
clone size: NA

CDR3 protein: CASSPRTGITEAFF
CDR3 DNA: TGTGCCAGCAGCCCTAGGACAGGGATCACTGAAGCTTTCTTT
J gene: TRBJ1-1
D gene: TRBD1
CDR3 length: 14
V gene: TRBV7-9
clone size: many

CDR3 protein: CASRNTGELFF
CDR3 DNA: TGTGCCAGCAGGAATACTGGGGAGCTGTTTTTT
J gene: TRBJ2-2
D gene: NA
CDR3 length: 11
V gene: TRBV12-3/TRBV12-4
clone size: few

CDR3 protein: CASSRASNYGYTF
CDR3 DNA: TGTGCCAGCAGTCGGGCATCTAACTATGGCTACACCTTC
J gene: TRBJ1-2
D gene: NA
CDR3 length: 13
V gene: TRBV3-1
clone size: many

CDR3 protein: CASSQSGELFF
CDR3 DNA: TGTGCCAGCAGCCAGAGCGGGGAGCTGTTTTTT
J gene: TRBJ2-2
D gene: NA
CDR3 length: 11
V gene: TRBV3-1
clone size: NA

CDR3 protein: CSVSGVLGNTIYF
CDR3 DNA: TGCAGCGTGTCAGGGGTCCTCGGAAACACCATATATTTT
J gene: TRBJ1-3
D gene: NA
CDR3 length: 13
V gene: TRBV29-1
clone size: many

CDR3 protein: CASSDPGRRRETQYF
CDR3 DNA: TGCGCCAGCAGTGATCCCGGACGGCGGAGAGAGACCCAGTACTTC
J gene: TRBJ2-5
D gene: NA
CDR3 length: 15
V gene: TRBV10-2
clone size: many

CDR3 protein: CASSPRTGKFNEQYF
CDR3 DNA: TGTGCCAGCTCACCACGAACAGGGAAGTTCAACGAGCAGTACTTC
J gene: TRBJ2-7
D gene: NA
CDR3 length: 15
V gene: TRBV18
clone size: few

CDR3 protein: CASSWGGQNEQFF
CDR3 DNA: TGTGCCAGCAGCTGGGGGGGGCAAAATGAGCAGTTCTTC
J gene: TRBJ2-1
D gene: NA
CDR3 length: 13
V gene: TRBV11-2
clone size: few

CDR3 protein: CASSRDRGRLFF
CDR3 DNA: TGCGCCAGCAGCCGGGACAGGGGCCGGTTGTTCTTC
J gene: TRBJ2-1
D gene: TRBD1
CDR3 length: 12
V gene: TRBV5-1
clone size: many

CDR3 protein: CSVGRGGATDTQYF
CDR3 DNA: TGCAGCGTTGGAAGGGGAGGGGCCACAGATACGCAGTATTTT
J gene: TRBJ2-3
D gene: TRBD2
CDR3 length: 14
V gene: TRBV29-1
clone size: many

CDR3 protein: CASSYEGIGQYF
CDR3 DNA: TGTGCCAGCAGTTACGAAGGAATCGGCCAGTATTTT
J gene: TRBJ2-3
D gene: NA
CDR3 length: 12
V gene: TRBV6-2/TRBV6-3
clone size: NA

CDR3 protein: CASSLTGPATDTQYF
CDR3 DNA: TGCGCCAGCAGCCTAACGGGACCCGCCACAGATACGCAGTATTTT
J gene: TRBJ2-3
D gene: NA
CDR3 length: 15
V gene: TRBV5-1
clone size: NA

CDR3 protein: CASSHLERGTYEQYF
CDR3 DNA: TGTGCCAGCAGCCACCTAGAGAGGGGAACCTACGAGCAGTACTTC
J gene: TRBJ2-7
D gene: NA
CDR3 length: 15
V gene: TRBV7-9
clone size: many

CDR3 protein: CASSGQPYSNQPQHF
CDR3 DNA: TGTGCCAGCAGTGGACAGCCATATAGCAATCAGCCCCAGCATTTT
J gene: TRBJ1-5
D gene: NA
CDR3 length: 15
V gene: TRBV6-1
clone size: many

CDR3 protein: CASSSWDRSTDTQYF
CDR3 DNA: TGTGCCAGCAGCTCCTGGGACAGGAGCACAGATACGCAGTATTTT
J gene: TRBJ2-3
D gene: TRBD1
CDR3 length: 15
V gene: TRBV3-1
clone size: many

CDR3 protein: CASRDPGQAGQETQYF
CDR3 DNA: TGTGCCAGCAGAGACCCAGGGCAAGCAGGGCAAGAGACCCAGTACTTC
J gene: TRBJ2-5
D gene: NA
CDR3 length: 16
V gene: TRBV28
clone size: few

CDR3 protein: CSVDGFQGEAFF
CDR3 DNA: TGCAGCGTTGACGGGTTCCAGGGAGAAGCTTTCTTT
J gene: TRBJ1-1
D gene: NA
CDR3 length: 12
V gene: TRBV29-1
clone size: many

CDR3 protein: CASSYGQGRVYGYTF
CDR3 DNA: TGTGCCAGCAGTTACGGACAGGGGAGGGTATATGGCTACACCTTC
J gene: TRBJ1-2
D gene: TRBD1
CDR3 length: 15
V gene: TRBV6-5
clone size: NA

CDR3 protein: CSVARGGDNEQFF
CDR3 DNA: TGCAGCGTCGCTAGGGGAGGGGACAATGAGCAGTTCTTC
J gene: TRBJ2-1
D gene: TRBD2
CDR3 length: 13
V gene: TRBV29-1
clone size: many